One sample yielded the 2 T cell receptor beta chains listed below, sequenced in a study of brain T cells in children with intractable seizures. Surgery cases with the highest brain T cell transcript signatures were chosen for sequencing. Libraries were prepared by immunoSEQ multiplex PCR; TCRdb keeps only in-frame clonotypes and omits some of them. The repertoire consists of more than 3,500 clones, with around two thirds occurring once and the leading ten covering around 50%. This sample comprised resected brain tissue, obtained at surgery. The receptor source for this set is a girl aged 2 to 9 with Rasmussen encephalitis and intractable seizures.

This chain joins TRBV12-3 or TRBV12-4 and TRBJ2-2; weak D call: TRBD1 (6 bases). Trimming took 5 bases from V and 4 from J, leaving 8 bases between them. The CDR3 has 13 amino acids. CDR3 sequence: CASSRQVTGELFF. CDR3 sequence (DNA): TGTGCCAGCAGTCGACAGGTCACCGGGGAGCTGTTTTTT.

This chain links TRBV6-2 or TRBV6-3 with TRBJ2-1; D not certain. CDR1 is MNHEY, CDR2 SVGEGT, per germline. The CDR3 runs to 12 residues. Trimming stripped 4 bases from V and 9 bases from J, with 10 bases between. The CDR3 here is CASSLGLTEQFF. The DNA of the CDR3 is TGTGCCAGCAGTTTGGGCTTAACTGAGCAGTTCTTC.